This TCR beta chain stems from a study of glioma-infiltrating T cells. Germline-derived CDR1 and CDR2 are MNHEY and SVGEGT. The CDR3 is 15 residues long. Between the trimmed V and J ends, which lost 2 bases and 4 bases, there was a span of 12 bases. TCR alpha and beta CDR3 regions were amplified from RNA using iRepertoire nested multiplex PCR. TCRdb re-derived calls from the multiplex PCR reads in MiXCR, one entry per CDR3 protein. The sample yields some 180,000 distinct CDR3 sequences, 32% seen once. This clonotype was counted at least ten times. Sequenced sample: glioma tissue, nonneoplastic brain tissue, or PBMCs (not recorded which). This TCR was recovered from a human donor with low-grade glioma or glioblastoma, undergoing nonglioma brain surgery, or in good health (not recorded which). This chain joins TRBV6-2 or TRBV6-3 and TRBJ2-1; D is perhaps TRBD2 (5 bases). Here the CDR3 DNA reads TGTGCCAGCAGTTACGGGCTAGCAGGTTACAATGAGCAGTTCTTC. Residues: CASSYGLAGYNEQFF.